This paragraph covers one T cell receptor (beta chain) sequence. Antigen: not known. With 60 Vbeta and 13 Jbeta primers, the PCR was carried out. The method was immunoSEQ multiplex PCR; TCRdb's version includes in-frame clones alone and lacks a portion of them. The data show 150,000 to 200,000 clones, just under 80% seen once. This sample is part of a study of cytomegalovirus exposure and HLA in healthy donors. On the study more broadly: Earlier, some 180 million T cells were analyzed, and around 100 million unique TCR beta sequences were found among them.

Whole-study results and caveats: HLA allele associations emerged for roughly 17,000 TCR beta sequences in a later analysis, at 0.05 false discovery rate. More clonal expansion characterized HLA-associated TCR beta chains than equally common others in a later analysis.

Donors were nominally healthy when sampled, though unrecorded immune exposures were likely. CDR3 length: 18 residues. CDR1 and CDR2 (germline): SGHTA, FQGNSA. V lost 5 bases and J lost 4; bases outside the gene matches: 14. Sequenced sample: PBMCs. The V and J genes are TRBV7-2 and TRBJ2-5; TRBD2 matches at 12 bases. This receptor was obtained from a woman aged 25 to 45 in good health and CMV-seronegative. CDR3 region: CASSLTLLAGGPGETQYF. For the CDR3, the DNA is TGTGCCAGCAGCCTTACACTCCTAGCGGGGGGGCCAGGAGAGACCCAGTACTTC.